Below are 8 T cell receptor beta chains sequenced from a single sample in a study of blood T cells in healthy people across ages (dated by TCRdb to 2015 to 2017). The method was 5' RACE. This sample was sequenced with an Illumina HiSeq 2500. The second PCR ran for roughly 7 to 12 cycles and used a J-beta primer mix along with a sample-barcoded 5' primer. The raw public reads went through TCRdb reprocessing: fastp at Q25, MiXCR clone calling, in-frame beta chains kept. Each entry merges the rows of one CDR3 protein and shows their most common DNA and genes. This sample comprises more than 650,000 distinct CDR3 sequences, about 24% of them detected only once. Around a fifth of the sample comes from the top ten. The sample consisted of blood. The receptors were gathered from a man in his sixties or seventies in good health.

The chain uses TRBV5-6 and TRBJ2-5, with D hard to call. V was pared by 0 bases and J by 1 base, with 10 bases between. The CDR3 length is 15 residues. Germline CDR1 SGHDT, CDR2 YYEEEE. Here the CDR3 reads CASSLAGIFQETQYF. The CDR3, as DNA: TGTGCCAGCAGCTTGGCCGGCATATTCCAAGAGACCCAGTACTTC.

Only a few counts were recorded for this clonotype. The V and J genes are TRBV13 and TRBJ2-3; D could derive from TRBD1 or TRBD2 (6 bases each). The germline V gene encodes CDR1 PRHDT and CDR2 FYEKMQ (reference sequence). V was pared by 6 bases and J by 3 bases, with 13 bases between. The CDR3 loop spans 14 amino acids. For the CDR3, the DNA is TGTGCCAGCAGGAGGGGGGCCTTGACAGATACGCAGTATTTT. It is translated as CASRRGALTDTQYF.

There are a few counts of this clonotype. J is TRBJ2-7 and V is TRBV21-1; TRBD2, the table's D call, was not compared with the DNA. TRBV21-1 is described as a pseudogene. This CDR3 comprises 14 residues. In DNA, the CDR3 is TGTGCCAGCAGCAAGGGACTACGGGCTTTCGAGCAGTGCGTC. The encoded protein is CASSKGLRAFEQCV.

This clonotype has more than one count but fewer than ten. This chain links TRBV7-9 with TRBJ1-2, with 8 bases aligning to TRBD1. CDR1 and CDR2 from the germline V gene are SEHNR and FQNEAQ (reference sequence). CDR3 size: 15 residues. Unmatched junction bases numbered 5, after V lost 5 bases and J lost 0 bases. The CDR3 sequence is CASSPQGGPNYGYTF. Here the CDR3 DNA reads TGTGCCAGCAGCCCACAGGGGGGCCCTAACTATGGCTACACCTTC. The full variable domain, with the rest looked up from reference TRBV7-9 and TRBJ1-2, is DTGVSQNPRHKITKRGQNVTFRCDPISEHNRLYWYRQTLGQGPEFLTYFQNEAQLEKSRLLSDRFSAERPKGSFSTLEIQRTEQGDSAMYLCASSPQGGPNYGYTFGSGTRLTVV.

Comment on this clonotype: The junction departs from the called germline gene at one end, perhaps through a read error. V usage is TRBV18 and J usage is TRBJ1-4; no reliable D call. Germline V gives CDR1 KGHSH, CDR2 LQKENI. The CDR3 has 15 residues. The chain's CDR3 is CASSPAQPKNGKLFF. CDR3 sequence (DNA): TGTGCCAGCTCACCAGCACAGCCAAAAAATGGAAAACTGTTTTTT.

The chain combines TRBV12-3 or TRBV12-4 with TRBJ2-5; maybe TRBD1 (5 bases). The length of the CDR3 is 13 residues. The germline V and J ends were trimmed by 5 bases and 5 bases, with 12 bases remaining between them. The CDR3 region has the DNA TGTGCCAGCAGTCTGCTGGGGCCGGAGACCCAGTACTTC. This encodes CASSLLGPETQYF.

This clonotype was picked up a small number of times. The rearrangement joins TRBV12-3 or TRBV12-4 to TRBJ1-4, with D unresolved. Trimming shortened V by 6 bases and J by 8 bases, and 16 bases separated the two germline ends. This CDR3 has 14 residues. CDR3 DNA: TGTGCCAGCAGAGGGTCTCAGTCGCACGAAAAACTGTTTTTT. It yields the protein CASRGSQSHEKLFF.

There are many counts of this clonotype. The chain combines TRBV18 with TRBJ1-2; the match to TRBD1 covers 7 bases. This CDR3 has 15 amino acids. V gave up 3 bases and J gave up 0 bases; unmatched junction bases: 4. CDR1 KGHSH and CDR2 LQKENI come from the germline V gene. CDR3 bases: TGTGCCAGCTCACCGGGGACAGTTCCTAACTATGGCTACACCTTC. Residues: CASSPGTVPNYGYTF.